The text below deals with one T cell receptor beta chain. Its specificity is unknown. The data originate from a study of shared clonotypes between healthy human individuals. About the study: The donors, two women and a few men, were aged 18 to 49.

Study-wide results and limits: Rarefaction gave evidence that sorted-subset sequencing remained incomplete despite large depth.

The assay used deep level. Generated by immunoSEQ multiplex PCR, the TCRdb table keeps only in-frame clones and is missing some. The table lists fewer than 1 million clones, 95% to 97% of them singletons, with about 0.22% in the top ten. The CDR3 runs to 16 residues. Trimming removed 1 base at V and 3 bases at J, with 16 bases between. In germline, CDR1 is SGHTA, CDR2 FQGNSA. Naive-designated CD8 cells lacked CD45RO, were positively enriched for CCR7, and omitted terminally differentiated effector memory CD45RA+ cells. This clonotype was obtained from a young man in good health. Sequencing was done on a sample of naive CD8+ T cells sorted from blood. The genes are TRBV7-2 and TRBJ2-7, with D perhaps TRBD1 (5 bases). The CDR3 loop reads CASSLDERTILYEQYF. Here the CDR3 DNA reads TGTGCCAGCAGCTTAGATGAAAGGACAATACTCTACGAGCAGTACTTC.